The T cell receptor (beta chain) under discussion was sequenced for a study of identical twins. J lost 2 bases, V lost 5 bases, and 6 bases had no gene match. Germline CDR1 and CDR2: SGHTA and FQGTGA. This CDR3 spans 16 amino acids. TCRdb reprocessed the 5' RACE reads with MiXCR, giving one entry per CDR3 protein. The data show around 960,000 distinct CDR3 sequences, about 12% seen once. This clonotype was counted only a few times. Separately, the same data were catalogued under a study of yellow fever vaccine responses in identical twins.

The sequenced material came from PBMCs. This TCR was sampled from a young woman in good health. The chain uses TRBV7-3 and TRBJ2-1; 10 bases are a match to TRBD2. CDR3 loop: CASSPSSGSAYNEQFF. The DNA for the CDR3 is TGTGCCAGCAGCCCCTCTAGCGGGAGCGCCTACAATGAGCAGTTCTTC.